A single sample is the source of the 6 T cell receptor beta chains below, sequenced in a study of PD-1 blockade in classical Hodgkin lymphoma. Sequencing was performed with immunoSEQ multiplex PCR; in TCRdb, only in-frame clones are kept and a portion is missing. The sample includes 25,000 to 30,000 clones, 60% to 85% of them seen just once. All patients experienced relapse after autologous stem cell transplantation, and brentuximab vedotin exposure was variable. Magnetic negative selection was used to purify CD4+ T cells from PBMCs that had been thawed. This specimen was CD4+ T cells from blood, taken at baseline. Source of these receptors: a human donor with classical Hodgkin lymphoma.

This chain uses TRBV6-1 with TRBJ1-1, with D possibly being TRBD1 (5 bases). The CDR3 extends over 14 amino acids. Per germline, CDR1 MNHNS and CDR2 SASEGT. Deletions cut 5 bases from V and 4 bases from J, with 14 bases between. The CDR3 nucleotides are TGTGCCAGCAGTTTTACCAGGGTTTCCACTGAAGCTTTCTTT. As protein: CASSFTRVSTEAFF.

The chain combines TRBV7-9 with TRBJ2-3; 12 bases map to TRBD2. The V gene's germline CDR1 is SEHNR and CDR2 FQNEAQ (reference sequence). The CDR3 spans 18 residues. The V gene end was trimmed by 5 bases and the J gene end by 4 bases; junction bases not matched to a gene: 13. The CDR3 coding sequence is TGTGCCAGCAGCAGACTAGCGGGGGACTTAAAATCGGCAGATACGCAGTATTTT. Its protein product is CASSRLAGDLKSADTQYF.

The CDR3 coding sequence is TGTGCCAGCAGCTCAAGGGGTGACGGGGCGACAGATACGCAGTATTTT. Amino acid sequence: CASSSRGDGATDTQYF. The chain is built from TRBV7-9 and TRBJ2-3; D could derive from TRBD1 or TRBD2 (5 bases each). CDR1 SEHNR and CDR2 FQNEAQ come from the germline V gene (reference sequence). The CDR3 runs 16 residues. The V and J ends lost 4 bases and 3 bases respectively, with 17 bases between them.

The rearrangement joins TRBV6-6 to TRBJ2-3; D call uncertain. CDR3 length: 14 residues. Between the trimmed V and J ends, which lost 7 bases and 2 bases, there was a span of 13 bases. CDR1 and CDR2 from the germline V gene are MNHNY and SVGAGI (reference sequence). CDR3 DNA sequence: TGTGCCAGCATAAGGCAGGCGCACACAGATACGCAGTATTTT. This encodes CASIRQAHTDTQYF.

CDR3 region: CASTLPTGNTEAFF. CDR3 coding DNA: TGCGCCAGCACCCTCCCGACAGGGAACACTGAAGCTTTCTTT. This rearrangement joins TRBV10-2 to TRBJ1-1; D might be TRBD1 (6 bases). Trimming stripped 7 bases from V and 1 base from J, with 13 bases between. The CDR3 length is 14 residues. From germline, CDR1 is WSHSY and CDR2 SAAADI.

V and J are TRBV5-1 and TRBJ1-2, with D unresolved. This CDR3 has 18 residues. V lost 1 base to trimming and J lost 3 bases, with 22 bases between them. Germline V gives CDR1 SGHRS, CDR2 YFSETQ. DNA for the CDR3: TGCGCCAGCAGCTTGCTAGTCTCAGGCGGCGGCAATTACTATGGCTACACCTTC. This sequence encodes CASSLLVSGGGNYYGYTF.